This TCR beta chain was profiled in a study of a mutant IDH1 vaccine in newly diagnosed glioma. This clone was seen more than once but under ten times. Its matching antigen is unknown. In germline, CDR1 is SGHRS, CDR2 YFSETQ. This CDR3 contains 14 residues. Trimming removed 0 bases from V and 1 base from J, with 7 bases in between. Described time point: week 35, safety follow-up. Every vaccination contained 300 ug of the mutant IDH1 20-mer peptide and was paired with topical imiquimod. The donor cohort comprised cases of new WHO grade 3 or 4 IDH1-mutant, ATRX-lost astrocytoma. Measured with immunoSEQ multiplex PCR; TCRdb has only the in-frame clones, and not every one. The sample lists around 31,000 clones; more than 75% were seen once.

This chain links TRBV5-1 with TRBJ1-1; D gene uncertain. This TCR derives from a man aged 30 to 45 with glioma. The sequences come from PBMCs, collected from a glioma patient whose treatment included an IDH1 peptide vaccine. The CDR3 here is CASSLVPRNTEAFF. CDR3 nucleotide sequence: TGCGCCAGCAGCTTGGTACCTAGGAACACTGAAGCTTTCTTT.